Listed below are T cell receptor beta chains from one sample, sequenced in a study of neoadjuvant anti-PD-1 for oral cavity cancer. TCRdb's table, derived via immunoSEQ multiplex PCR, lists solely in-frame clones and lacks some. This table has 35,000 to 40,000 clones, 35% to 45% appearing once. The starting material was tumor tissue, obtained after nivolumab (anti-PD-1) treatment. These receptors originate from a person aged 40 to 85 with oral cavity squamous cell carcinoma. Both conserved end residues are part of each CDR3. A D gene is named only where the DNA matches it firmly. Where a row states a size, it is once, few, many or the class of an expanded clone; other rows omit it.

TRBD1	NA	TRBV14	TRBJ2-7	TGTGCCAGCAGGTTAACAGGGACAGGGAACGAGCAGTACTTC	CASRLTGTGNEQYF
NA	NA	TRBV27	TRBJ1-2	TGTGCCAGCAGTTTATCGGGCACAGGGAGGTACACCTTC	CASSLSGTGRYTF
NA	NA	TRBV9	TRBJ1-1	TGTGCCAGCAGCGTGGACGGAAACACTGAAGCTTTCTTT	CASSVDGNTEAFF
TRBD1	NA	TRBV5-4	TRBJ1-1	TGTGCCAGCAGCTCAACAGACAGGGTTGGGTCGGACACTGAAGCTTTCTTT	CASSSTDRVGSDTEAFF
NA	few	TRBV29-1	TRBJ2-1	TGCAGCGTCTACGATGTTCGGAATGAGCAGTTCTTC	CSVYDVRNEQFF
NA	NA	TRBV10-3	TRBJ1-1	TGTGCCACCTGGGGAACGGGAGACACTGAAGCTTTCTTT	CATWGTGDTEAFF
NA	few	TRBV5-1	TRBJ2-5	TGCGCCAGCAGCGGCCAAGAAGAGACCCAGTACTTC	CASSGQEETQYF
NA	NA	TRBV9	TRBJ2-7	TGTGCCAGCCGACCGACCGGCGGGACCGAGCAGTACTTC	CASRPTGGTEQYF
NA	NA	TRBV5-8	TRBJ2-2	TGTGCCAGCAGCTTGCTGTGGACTTTTTCGTCGACCGGGGAGCTGTTTTTT	CASSLLWTFSSTGELFF
NA	few	TRBV6-5	TRBJ1-1	TGTGCCAGCAGTACCTTGGTGGGGGGGGAGACTGAAGCTTTCTTT	CASSTLVGGETEAFF
NA	NA	TRBV6-5	TRBJ1-1	TGTGCCAGCGGGAGCAGGGCAGGGAACACTGAAGCTTTCTTT	CASGSRAGNTEAFF
TRBD1	few	TRBV5-1	TRBJ1-2	TGCGCCAGCAGCTCGACAGGGTATGGCTACACCTTC	CASSSTGYGYTF
TRBD1	NA	TRBV7-3	TRBJ1-2	TGTGCCAGCAGCATGACAGGGGGCGTGGGTGGCTACACCTTC	CASSMTGGVGGYTF
NA	few	TRBV27	TRBJ2-1	TGTGCCAGCAGTTTTAAGGCACCAATCCGGGGAATTGACTACAATGAGCAGTTCTTC	CASSFKAPIRGIDYNEQFF
NA	NA	TRBV9	TRBJ2-7	TGTGCCAGCAGCGTCCAGGACATGGAGTACGAGCAGTACTTC	CASSVQDMEYEQYF
NA	few	TRBV12-5	TRBJ2-1	TGTGCTAGTGGTTTGAGATATAAAGGGCAGTTCTTC	CASGLRYKGQFF
TRBD1	NA	TRBV5-1	TRBJ2-7	TGCGCCAGCAGCCCCGACCGGGCAGGGGGTAACGAGCAGTACTTC	CASSPDRAGGNEQYF
NA	once	TRBV27	TRBJ1-6	TGTGCCAGCAGTCCTCAGGGGAATTCACCCCTCCACTTT	CASSPQGNSPLHF
TRBD1	many	TRBV30	TRBJ1-3	TGTGCCTGGCTTACAGGGGAACCTGGAAACACCATATATTTT	CAWLTGEPGNTIYF
TRBD1	few	TRBV6-6	TRBJ1-5	TGTGCCAGCAGCCCTCGGACAGGGAGACTTCAGCCCCAGCATTTT	CASSPRTGRLQPQHF
TRBD1	NA	TRBV4-2	TRBJ2-7	TGTGCCAGCAGCCCGGAAGACAGGGGCGAGCAGTACTTC	CASSPEDRGEQYF
TRBD1	once	TRBV5-1	TRBJ2-7	TGCGCCAGCAGCTTGATGGTGGAGACAGGGAGACCATTATGGAGTTGTGAGCAGTACTTC	CASSLMVETGRPLWSCEQYF
TRBD1	few	TRBV7-9	TRBJ2-1	TGTGCCAGCAGCTTAGCCCTGGGACAGATCAACAATGAGCAGTTCTTC	CASSLALGQINNEQFF